This TCR beta chain appears in the sequencing data of a study of PD-L1 blockade in urothelial cancer. Whole-study context: Most patients, about 85% of the roughly 30, were males with bladder-origin cancer.

The V end lost 5 bases, the J end lost 7 bases, and 11 bases lay between the germline ends. The CDR3 covers 13 residues. Germline V lookup: CDR1 LNHDA, CDR2 SQIVND (reference sequence). Clones were read by immunoSEQ multiplex PCR, and TCRdb kept only the in-frame ones, dropping some. The table shows roughly 47,000 clones, with around 74% occurring only once. This sample's time point: pretreatment peripheral blood. Each patient gave between 1 and 8 samples of peripheral blood mononuclear cells, which were collected pretreatment and during treatment. The sequencing used PBMCs, collected around atezolizumab (anti-PD-L1) treatment. This sequence originates from a man aged 65-85 years with urothelial cancer. The rearrangement joins TRBV19 to TRBJ1-4; possibly TRBD1 for D (5 bases). CDR3 nucleotide sequence: TGTGCCAGTAGTGTTCAGGGCGGTGAAAAACTGTTTTTT. This sequence encodes CASSVQGGEKLFF.